These 21 T cell receptor beta chains came from one sample sequenced in a study of blood T cell repertoires in COVID-19. The protocol was immunoSEQ multiplex PCR, while the TCRdb copy is restricted to in-frame clones and leaves out a portion. The table includes roughly 150,000 clones, roughly 84% detected once. Sequencing input: peripheral blood. These receptors originate from a woman between 50 and 59 years old in a cohort sampled during active or convalescent COVID-19.

The chain employs TRBV9 and TRBJ2-7; possible D gene TRBD2, 6 bases. Trimming took 0 bases from V and 3 from J, leaving 22 bases between them. The CDR3 sequence is 18 residues long. Germline V lookup: CDR1 SGDLS, CDR2 YYNGEE. The DNA of the CDR3 is TGTGCCAGCAGCGTAGGGGCGTCGACTAGGGCTACTGGCTACGAGCAGTACTTC. Its protein is CASSVGASTRATGYEQYF.

The CDR3 spells CASSPTGDAQPQHF. Here the CDR3 DNA reads TGTGCCAGCTCGCCGACAGGGGACGCTCAGCCCCAGCATTTT. V usage is TRBV18 and J usage is TRBJ1-5; 8 positions match TRBD1. V lost 6 bases to trimming and J lost 6 bases; unmatched junction nucleotides: 7. CDR3 size: 14 residues. CDR1 KGHSH and CDR2 LQKENI come from the germline V gene.

The CDR3 loop reads CASSVTTASTDTQYF. For the CDR3, the DNA is TGTGCCAGCAGCGTAACAACCGCTAGCACAGATACGCAGTATTTT. V and J are TRBV9 and TRBJ2-3; D gene uncertain. The CDR3 runs 15 residues. Germline CDR1 and CDR2: SGDLS and YYNGEE. Trimming stripped 1 base from V and 0 bases from J, with 9 bases between.

The chain has TRBV18 and TRBJ1-1, with 8 nucleotides matching TRBD1. Germline V gene data show CDR1 as KGHSH and CDR2 as LQKENI. The CDR3 is made up of 16 amino acids. The V gene end was trimmed by 1 base and the J gene end by 1 base; junction bases not matched to a gene: 5. For the CDR3, the DNA is TGTGCCAGCTCACCACTTACAGGGGGTACGAACACTGAAGCTTTCTTT. Protein product: CASSPLTGGTNTEAFF.

The chain employs TRBV6-5 and TRBJ1-2, with TRBD1 matching over 7 bases. J gave up 2 bases and V 8 bases, and 8 bases lay outside the gene matches. Per germline, CDR1 MNHEY and CDR2 SVGAGI. This CDR3 has 14 amino acids. This chain's CDR3 is CASGVSGQNYGYTF. CDR3 DNA: TGTGCCAGCGGCGTTTCGGGACAGAACTATGGCTACACCTTC.

J is TRBJ1-3 and V is TRBV19; no firm D call. V was cut by 3 bases and J by 2 bases, with 5 bases left in between. The CDR3 covers 13 residues. Germline V gives CDR1 LNHDA, CDR2 SQIVND (reference sequence). The CDR3 loop reads CASSISPGNTIYF. The DNA for the CDR3 is TGTGCCAGTAGTATCAGTCCTGGAAACACCATATATTTT.

V usage is TRBV6-1 and J usage is TRBJ1-6; D gene unclear. The germline V and J ends were trimmed by 1 base and 0 bases, with 10 bases remaining between them. Per germline, CDR1 MNHNS and CDR2 SASEGT. This CDR3 spans 17 amino acids. The CDR3 DNA reads as TGTGCCAGCAGTGAAGGGTTCGTGAGCTCCTATAATTCACCCCTCCACTTT. This codes for CASSEGFVSSYNSPLHF.

The chain has TRBV11-2 and TRBJ2-1; no clear D. The V gene's germline CDR1 is SGHAT and CDR2 FQNNGV. The CDR3 sequence is 13 residues long. Deletions cut 3 bases from V and 10 bases from J, with 13 bases between. DNA for the CDR3: TGTGCCAGCAGCTTGGCCCTTTTGTTGGAGCAGTTCTTC. Translated: CASSLALLLEQFF.

This clone is a singleton in its sample. The rearrangement joins TRBV19 to TRBJ1-5, with TRBD1 matching over 7 bases. The V and J ends lost 5 bases and 9 bases, in that order; junction bases with no gene match: 7. CDR3 size: 13 residues. CDR1 is LNHDA, CDR2 SQIVND, per germline (reference sequence). The DNA for the CDR3 is TGTGCCAGTAGTGTGGGACAGCCGGGGCCCCAGCATTTT. Translation gives CASSVGQPGPQHF.

The rearrangement links TRBV5-1 to TRBJ2-2; tentative D call: TRBD1 (6 bases). Trimming removed 0 bases from V and 4 bases from J, with 10 bases in between. Germline CDR1 is SGHRS and CDR2 is YFSETQ. This CDR3 is built from 15 residues. This CDR3 is CASSLAGAGTGELFF. CDR3 in DNA: TGCGCCAGCAGCTTGGCAGGGGCGGGCACCGGGGAGCTGTTTTTT.

This clone showed up just once. The V call is TRBV29-1, the J call TRBJ1-1; D may be TRBD1 (5 bases). The germline V gene encodes CDR1 SQVTM and CDR2 ANQGSEA. V gave up 7 bases and J gave up 2 bases, with 14 bases separating them. The CDR3 runs 13 residues. The CDR3 loop is CSAKIDSNTEAFF. The DNA of the CDR3 is TGCAGCGCAAAGATAGACAGTAACACTGAAGCTTTCTTT.

The genes are TRBV4-3 and TRBJ1-4; TRBD1 matches 10 bases. Germline V CDR1 and CDR2: LGHNA, YSLEER. The CDR3 length is 18 residues. After removal of 1 base from V and 5 bases from J, the junction contained 10 bases not matched to a gene. CDR3 region: CASSQGPGQGTKNEKLFF. The CDR3, as DNA: TGCGCCAGCAGCCAAGGCCCGGGACAGGGGACAAAAAATGAAAAACTGTTTTTT.

This chain connects TRBV2 to TRBJ2-3, with 10 nucleotides matching TRBD1. Germline CDR1 SNHLY, CDR2 FYNNEI. With 6 bases clipped from V and 5 bases from J, the junction kept 8 bases outside the gene matches. The CDR3 sequence is 15 residues long. This CDR3 reads CASSGDRGSIDTQYF. CDR3 nucleotides: TGTGCCAGCAGCGGGGACAGGGGATCTATAGATACGCAGTATTTT.

This chain uses TRBV5-1 with TRBJ1-4; no clear D. Germline V gives CDR1 SGHRS, CDR2 YFSETQ. The CDR3 sequence is 15 residues long. Trimming removed 1 base from V and 3 bases from J, with 10 bases in between. The CDR3 spells CASSLSGIANEKLFF. The CDR3 nucleotides read TGCGCCAGCAGCTTGTCGGGGATCGCTAATGAAAAACTGTTTTTT.

This sequence joins TRBV5-6 and TRBJ2-7, with D uncertain. Per the germline V gene, CDR1 is SGHDT and CDR2 is YYEEEE. This CDR3 region has 12 residues. Between the trimmed V and J ends, which lost 4 bases and 2 bases, there was a span of 7 bases. CDR3 sequence (DNA): TGTGCCAGCAGCGAAGACACCTACGAGCAGTACTTC. Amino acid sequence: CASSEDTYEQYF.

Written as DNA, the CDR3 is TGTGCCAGCAGTGACTCTTTCGACAGCACATCGACCTACGAGCAGTACTTC. This encodes CASSDSFDSTSTYEQYF. V is TRBV6-4 and J is TRBJ2-7; the D gene is possibly TRBD1 (5 bases). CDR3 length equals 17 residues. Per the germline V gene, CDR1 is MRHNA and CDR2 is SNTAGT. V was pared by 0 bases and J by 2 bases, with 17 bases between.

The chain joins TRBV4-2 to TRBJ2-1; the match to TRBD2 covers 15 bases. This CDR3 contains 16 residues. Germline assignment: CDR1 LGHNA and CDR2 YNFKEQ. Germline trimming cut 5 bases from V and 8 bases from J; bases unmatched to any gene: 7. CDR3 in DNA: TGTGCCAGCAGCAGCGTGGGGACTAGCGGGGGGTATGAGCAGTTCTTC. Translating it yields CASSSVGTSGGYEQFF.

As concerns this clone: The same CDR3 is also encoded by other DNA sequences in this sample. The chain joins TRBV6-5 to TRBJ1-4; 10 positions agree with TRBD1. The CDR3 spans 15 residues. V was clipped by 5 bases and J by 2 bases; unmatched bases: 2. Germline V gene lookup returns CDR1 MNHEY and CDR2 SVGAGI. The CDR3 spells CASSRGQGTNEKLFF. The CDR3 bases are TGTGCCAGCAGTAGGGGACAGGGGACTAATGAAAAACTGTTTTTT.

The chain is built from TRBV5-4 and TRBJ2-5, with 8 bases identical to TRBD1. The ends lost 4 bases at V and 3 bases at J; junction bases unmatched: 5. CDR3 size: 14 residues. The germline gives CDR1 SGHNT, CDR2 YYREEE (reference sequence). This CDR3 reads CASSAGTGEETQYF. The CDR3, as DNA: TGTGCCAGCAGCGCGGGGACAGGAGAAGAGACCCAGTACTTC.

V and J are TRBV4-1 and TRBJ2-7, with TRBD1 identical over 10 bases. The CDR3 sequence is 18 residues long. Looked up from germline, CDR1 is MGHRA and CDR2 is YSYEKL. V lost 1 base to trimming and J lost 3 bases; unmatched junction nucleotides: 12. The DNA of the CDR3 is TGCGCCAGCAGCCAAGGCTCTACCCGGGACAGGGGTTACTACGAGCAGTACTTC. It translates to CASSQGSTRDRGYYEQYF.

The V and J genes are TRBV2 and TRBJ2-3; 12 bases match TRBD2. The V gene end was trimmed by 10 bases and the J gene end by 6 bases; junction bases not matched to a gene: 11. Germline V gives CDR1 SNHLY, CDR2 FYNNEI. The CDR3 has 15 amino acids. The CDR3 sequence: CATGASGGAVDTQYF. In nucleotides, the CDR3 is TGTGCCACTGGGGCTAGCGGGGGGGCGGTGGATACGCAGTATTTT.